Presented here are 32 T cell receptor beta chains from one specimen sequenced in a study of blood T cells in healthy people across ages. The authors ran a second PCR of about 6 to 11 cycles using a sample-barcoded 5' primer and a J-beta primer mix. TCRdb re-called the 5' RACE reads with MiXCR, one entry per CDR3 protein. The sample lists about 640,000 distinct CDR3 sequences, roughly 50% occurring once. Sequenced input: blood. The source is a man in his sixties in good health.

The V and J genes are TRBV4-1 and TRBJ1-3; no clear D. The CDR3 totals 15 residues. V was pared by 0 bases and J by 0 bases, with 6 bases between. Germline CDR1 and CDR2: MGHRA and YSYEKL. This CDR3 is CASSQEGSSGNTIYF. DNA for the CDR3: TGCGCCAGCAGCCAAGAAGGGAGCTCTGGAAACACCATATATTTT.

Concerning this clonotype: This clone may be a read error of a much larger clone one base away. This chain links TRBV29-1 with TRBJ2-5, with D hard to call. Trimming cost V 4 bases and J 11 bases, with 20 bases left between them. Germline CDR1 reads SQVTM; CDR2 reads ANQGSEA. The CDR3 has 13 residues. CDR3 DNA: TGCAGCGTTGCAGGCCCCCGCCTAGGTGAGCAGTACTTC. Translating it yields CSVAGPRLGEQYF. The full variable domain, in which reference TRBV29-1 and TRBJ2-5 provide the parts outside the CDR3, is SAVISQKPSRDICQRGTSLTIQCQVDSQVTMMFWYRQQPGQSLTLIATANQGSEATYESGFVIDKFPISRPNLTFSTLTVSNMSPEDSSIYLCSVAGPRLGEQYFGPGTRLLVL.

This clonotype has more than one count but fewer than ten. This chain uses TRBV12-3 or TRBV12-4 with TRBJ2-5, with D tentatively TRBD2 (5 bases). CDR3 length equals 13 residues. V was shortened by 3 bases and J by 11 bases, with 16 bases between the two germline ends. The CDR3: CASSLASYNEQYF. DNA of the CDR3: TGTGCCAGCAGTTTGGCTAGCTACAATGAGCAGTACTTC.

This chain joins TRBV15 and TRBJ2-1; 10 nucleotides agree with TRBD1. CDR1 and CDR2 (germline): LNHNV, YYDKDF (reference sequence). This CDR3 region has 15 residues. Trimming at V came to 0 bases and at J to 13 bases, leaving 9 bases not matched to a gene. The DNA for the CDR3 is TGTGCCACCAGCAGAGATCGGACAGGGGGGGAGACCCAGTTCTTC. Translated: CATSRDRTGGETQFF.

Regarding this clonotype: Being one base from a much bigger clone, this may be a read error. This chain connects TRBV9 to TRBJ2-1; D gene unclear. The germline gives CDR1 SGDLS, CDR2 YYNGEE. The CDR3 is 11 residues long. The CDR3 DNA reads TGTGCCAGCAGCGATAACAATGGGCAGTTCTTC. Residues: CASSDNNGQFF.

CDR3 sequence: CAISGQLERGYTF. The CDR3 DNA sequence: TGTGCCATCAGCGGACAGTTGGAGCGAGGCTACACCTTC. The J gene is TRBJ1-2, the V gene TRBV10-3, with D possibly being TRBD1 (6 bases). The CDR3 contains 13 residues. CDR1 ENHRY and CDR2 SYGVKD come from the germline V gene. V shed 6 bases and J shed 8 bases, with 16 bases lying between them.

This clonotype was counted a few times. CDR3 region: CASSLTTWGGGYTF. CDR3 bases: TGTGCCAGCAGTTTAACCACTTGGGGTGGTGGCTACACCTTC. This chain connects TRBV27 to TRBJ1-2, with D unresolved. The CDR3 is made up of 14 amino acids. V was shortened by 2 bases and J by 7 bases, with 14 bases between the two germline ends. CDR1 and CDR2 (germline): MNHEY, SMNVEV (reference sequence).

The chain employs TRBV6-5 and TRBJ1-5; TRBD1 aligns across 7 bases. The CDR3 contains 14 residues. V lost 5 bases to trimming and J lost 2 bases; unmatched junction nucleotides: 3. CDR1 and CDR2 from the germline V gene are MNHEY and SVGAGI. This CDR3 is CASSHRGRNQPQHF. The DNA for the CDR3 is TGTGCCAGCAGTCACAGGGGACGCAATCAGCCCCAGCATTTT.

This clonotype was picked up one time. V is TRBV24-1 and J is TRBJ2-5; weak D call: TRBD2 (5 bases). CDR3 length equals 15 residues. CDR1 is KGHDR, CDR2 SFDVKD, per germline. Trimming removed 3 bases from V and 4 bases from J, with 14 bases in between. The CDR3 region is CATSDTREGRETQYF. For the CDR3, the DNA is TGTGCCACCAGTGATACCCGGGAAGGGCGAGAGACCCAGTACTTC.

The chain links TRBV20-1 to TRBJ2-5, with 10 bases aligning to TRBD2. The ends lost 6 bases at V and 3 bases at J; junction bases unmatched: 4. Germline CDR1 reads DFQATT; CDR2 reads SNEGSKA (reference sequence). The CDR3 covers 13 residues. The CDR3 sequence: CSAGGTSEETQYF. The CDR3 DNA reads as TGCAGTGCGGGAGGGACTAGCGAAGAGACCCAGTACTTC.

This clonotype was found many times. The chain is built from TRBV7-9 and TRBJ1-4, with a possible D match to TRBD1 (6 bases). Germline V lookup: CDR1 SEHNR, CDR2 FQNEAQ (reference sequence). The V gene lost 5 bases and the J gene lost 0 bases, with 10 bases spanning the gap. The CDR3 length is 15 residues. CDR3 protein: CASSGTGSTNEKLFF. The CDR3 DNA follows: TGTGCCAGCAGCGGTACAGGGTCAACTAATGAAAAACTGTTTTTT.

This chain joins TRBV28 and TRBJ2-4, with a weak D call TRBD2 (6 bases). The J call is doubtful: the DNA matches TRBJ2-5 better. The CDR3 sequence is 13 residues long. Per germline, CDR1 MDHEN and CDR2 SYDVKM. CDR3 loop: CASNCRAGETQYF. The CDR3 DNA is TGTGCCAGCAACTGCCGAGCGGGAGAGACCCAGTACTTC.

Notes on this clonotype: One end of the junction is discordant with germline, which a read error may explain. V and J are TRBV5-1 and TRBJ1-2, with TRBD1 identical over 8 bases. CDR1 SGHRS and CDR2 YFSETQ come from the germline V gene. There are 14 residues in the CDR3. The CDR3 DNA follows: TGTGCCAGTAGCCCGGACAGGGTTAACTATGGCTACACCTTC. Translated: CASSPDRVNYGYTF.

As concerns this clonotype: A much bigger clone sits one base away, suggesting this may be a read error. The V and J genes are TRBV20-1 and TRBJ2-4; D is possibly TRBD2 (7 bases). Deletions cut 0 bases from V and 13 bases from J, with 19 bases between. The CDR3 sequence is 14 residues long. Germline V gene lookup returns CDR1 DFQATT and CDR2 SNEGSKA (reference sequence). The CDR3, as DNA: TGCAGTGCTAGAGATCTGGGGAGGGGGTACAAGCAGTACTTC. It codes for CSARDLGRGYKQYF.

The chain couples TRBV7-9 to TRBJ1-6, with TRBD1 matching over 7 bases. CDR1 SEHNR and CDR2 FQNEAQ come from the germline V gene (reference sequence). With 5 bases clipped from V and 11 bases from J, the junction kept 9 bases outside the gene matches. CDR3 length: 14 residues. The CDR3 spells CASSRDRENPPLHF. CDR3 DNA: TGTGCCAGCAGCCGCGACAGGGAAAATCCACCCCTCCACTTT. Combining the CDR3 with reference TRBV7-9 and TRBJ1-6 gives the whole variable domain DTGVSQNPRHKITKRGQNVTFRCDPISEHNRLYWYRQTLGQGPEFLTYFQNEAQLEKSRLLSDRFSAERPKGSFSTLEIQRTEQGDSAMYLCASSRDRENPPLHFGNGTRLTVT.

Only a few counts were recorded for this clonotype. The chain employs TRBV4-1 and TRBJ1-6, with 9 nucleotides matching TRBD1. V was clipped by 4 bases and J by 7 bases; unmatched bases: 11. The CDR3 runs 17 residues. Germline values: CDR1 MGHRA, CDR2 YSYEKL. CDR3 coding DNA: TGCGCCAGCAGCCCCGCTATTGGACAGGGGTCAAATTCACCCCTCCACTTT. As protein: CASSPAIGQGSNSPLHF.

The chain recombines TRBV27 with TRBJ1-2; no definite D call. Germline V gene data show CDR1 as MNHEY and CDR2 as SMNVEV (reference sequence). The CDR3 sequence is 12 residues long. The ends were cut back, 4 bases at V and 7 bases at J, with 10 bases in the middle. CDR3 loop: CASSSPASGYTF. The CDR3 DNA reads TGTGCCAGCAGTTCCCCGGCAAGTGGCTACACCTTC.

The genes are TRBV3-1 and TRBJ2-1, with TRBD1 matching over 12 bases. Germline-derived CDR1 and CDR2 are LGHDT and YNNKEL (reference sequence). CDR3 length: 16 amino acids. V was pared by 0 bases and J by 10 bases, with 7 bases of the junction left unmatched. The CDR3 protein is CASSQEGTGGFWEQFF. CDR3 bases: TGTGCCAGCAGCCAAGAGGGGACAGGGGGCTTTTGGGAGCAGTTCTTC.

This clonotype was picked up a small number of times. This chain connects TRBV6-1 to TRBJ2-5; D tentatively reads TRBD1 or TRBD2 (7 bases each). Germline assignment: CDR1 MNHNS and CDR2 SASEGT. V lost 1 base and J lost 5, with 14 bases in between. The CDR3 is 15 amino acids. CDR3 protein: CASSEGGTAGETQYF. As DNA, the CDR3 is TGTGCCAGCAGTGAAGGGGGGACAGCGGGGGAGACCCAGTACTTC.

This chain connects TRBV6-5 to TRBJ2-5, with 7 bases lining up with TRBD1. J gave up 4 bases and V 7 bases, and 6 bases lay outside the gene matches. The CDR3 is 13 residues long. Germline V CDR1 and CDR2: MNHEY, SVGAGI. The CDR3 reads CASTRQGGETQYF. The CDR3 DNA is TGTGCCAGCACCCGACAGGGCGGAGAGACCCAGTACTTC.

The CDR3, as DNA: TGTGCCACCCAAGCCGTAGCTTCCCACGAGCAGTACTTC. Its translation is CATQAVASHEQYF. V and J are TRBV28 and TRBJ2-7; D unresolved. The CDR3 consists of 13 residues. CDR1 and CDR2 from the germline V gene are MDHEN and SYDVKM. V was trimmed by 10 bases and J by 5 bases, leaving 18 bases between them.

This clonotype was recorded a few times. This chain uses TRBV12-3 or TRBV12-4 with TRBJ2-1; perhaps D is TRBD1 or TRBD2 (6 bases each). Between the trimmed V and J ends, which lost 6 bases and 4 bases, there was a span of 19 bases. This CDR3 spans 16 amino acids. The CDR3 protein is CASRLSERGVYNEQFF. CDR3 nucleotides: TGTGCCAGCAGGCTAAGTGAAAGGGGGGTTTACAATGAGCAGTTCTTC.

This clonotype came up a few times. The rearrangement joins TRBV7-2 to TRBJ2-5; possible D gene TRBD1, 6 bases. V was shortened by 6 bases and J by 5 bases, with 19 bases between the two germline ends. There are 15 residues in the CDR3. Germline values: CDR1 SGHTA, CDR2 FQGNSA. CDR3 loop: CASRMTTGSMETQYF. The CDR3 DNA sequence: TGTGCCAGCAGAATGACGACAGGCTCCATGGAGACCCAGTACTTC. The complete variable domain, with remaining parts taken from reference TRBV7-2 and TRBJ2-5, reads GAGVSQSPSNKVTEKGKDVELRCDPISGHTALYWYRQSLGQGLEFLIYFQGNSAPDKSGLPSDRFSAERTGGSVSTLTIQRTQQEDSAVYLCASRMTTGSMETQYFGPGTRLLVL.

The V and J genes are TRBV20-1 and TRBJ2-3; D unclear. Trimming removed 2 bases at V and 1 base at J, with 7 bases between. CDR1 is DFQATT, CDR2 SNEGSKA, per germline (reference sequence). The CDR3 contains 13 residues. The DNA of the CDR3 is TGCAGTGCTAGACCGGGCCGCACAGATACGCAGTATTTT. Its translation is CSARPGRTDTQYF.

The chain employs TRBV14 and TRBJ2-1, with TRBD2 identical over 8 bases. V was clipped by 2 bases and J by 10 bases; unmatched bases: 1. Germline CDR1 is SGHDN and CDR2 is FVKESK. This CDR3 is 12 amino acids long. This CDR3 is CASSQIAGEQFF. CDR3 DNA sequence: TGTGCCAGCAGCCAAATAGCGGGGGAGCAGTTCTTC.

The CDR3 nucleotides are TGTGCCAGCAGCTTAGAAACGGGGCGTACGCAGTATTTT. Translation: CASSLETGRTQYF. V is TRBV7-2 and J is TRBJ2-3, with D perhaps TRBD1 or TRBD2 (5 bases each). Germline loops: CDR1 SGHTA, CDR2 FQGNSA. The V and J ends lost 1 base and 8 bases respectively, with 10 bases between them. The CDR3 runs to 13 residues.

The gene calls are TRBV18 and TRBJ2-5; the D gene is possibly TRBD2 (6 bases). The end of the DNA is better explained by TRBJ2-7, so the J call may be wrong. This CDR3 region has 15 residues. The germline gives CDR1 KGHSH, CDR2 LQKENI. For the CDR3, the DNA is TGTGCCAGCTCACCGACGGGGGATGAGAGCTACGAGCAGTACTTC. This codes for CASSPTGDESYEQYF.

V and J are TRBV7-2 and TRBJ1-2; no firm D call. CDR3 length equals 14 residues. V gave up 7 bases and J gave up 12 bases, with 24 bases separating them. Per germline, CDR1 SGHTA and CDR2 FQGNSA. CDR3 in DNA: TGTGCCAGCACCCTTCGGGCGACGTTTGGGAATCACACCTTC. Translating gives CASTLRATFGNHTF.

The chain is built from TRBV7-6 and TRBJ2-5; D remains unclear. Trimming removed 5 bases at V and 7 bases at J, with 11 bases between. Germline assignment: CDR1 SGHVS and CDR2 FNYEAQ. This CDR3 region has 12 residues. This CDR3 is CASSPYRGTQYF. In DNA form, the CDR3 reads TGTGCCAGCAGCCCCTATCGAGGGACCCAGTACTTC.

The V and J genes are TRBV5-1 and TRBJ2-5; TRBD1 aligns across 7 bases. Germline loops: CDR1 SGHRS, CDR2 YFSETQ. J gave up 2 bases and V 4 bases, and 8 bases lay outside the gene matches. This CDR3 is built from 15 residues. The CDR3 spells CASSPPGQRQETQYF. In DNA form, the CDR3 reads TGCGCCAGCAGCCCACCGGGACAGCGACAAGAGACCCAGTACTTC.

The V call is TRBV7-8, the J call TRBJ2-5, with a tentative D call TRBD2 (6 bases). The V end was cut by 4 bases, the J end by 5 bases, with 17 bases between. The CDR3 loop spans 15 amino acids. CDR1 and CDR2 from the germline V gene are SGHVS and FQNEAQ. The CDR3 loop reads CASSSRGGFGETQYF. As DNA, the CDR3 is TGTGCCAGCAGCTCTCGGGGAGGTTTTGGGGAGACCCAGTACTTC.

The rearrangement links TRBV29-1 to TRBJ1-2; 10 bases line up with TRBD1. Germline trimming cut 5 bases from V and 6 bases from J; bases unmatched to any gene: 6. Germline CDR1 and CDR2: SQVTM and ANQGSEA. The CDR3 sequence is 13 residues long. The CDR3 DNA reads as TGCAGCGTTAAGGGGACAGGGGAGGATGGCTACACCTTC. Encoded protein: CSVKGTGEDGYTF.